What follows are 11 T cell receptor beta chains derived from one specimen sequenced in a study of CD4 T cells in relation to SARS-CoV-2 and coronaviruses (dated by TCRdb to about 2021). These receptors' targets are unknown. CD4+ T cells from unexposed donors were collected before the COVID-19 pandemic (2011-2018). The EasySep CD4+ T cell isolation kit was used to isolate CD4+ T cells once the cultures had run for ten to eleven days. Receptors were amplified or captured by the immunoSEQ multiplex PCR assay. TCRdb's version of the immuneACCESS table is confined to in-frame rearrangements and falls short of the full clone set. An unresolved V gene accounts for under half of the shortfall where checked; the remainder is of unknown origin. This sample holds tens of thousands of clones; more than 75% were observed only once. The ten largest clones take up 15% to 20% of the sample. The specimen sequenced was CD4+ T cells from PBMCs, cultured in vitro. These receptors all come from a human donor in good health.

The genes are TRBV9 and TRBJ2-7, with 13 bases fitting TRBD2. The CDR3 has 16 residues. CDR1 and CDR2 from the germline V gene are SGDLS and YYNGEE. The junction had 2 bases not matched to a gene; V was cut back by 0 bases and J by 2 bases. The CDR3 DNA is TGTGCCAGCAGCGTAGGACTAGCGGGAGGACCCTACGAGCAGTACTTC. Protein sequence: CASSVGLAGGPYEQYF.

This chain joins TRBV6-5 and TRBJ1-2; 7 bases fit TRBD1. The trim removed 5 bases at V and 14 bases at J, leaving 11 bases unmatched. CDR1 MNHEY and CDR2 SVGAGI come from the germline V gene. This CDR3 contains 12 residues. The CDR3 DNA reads TGTGCCAGCAGTCCAGGGACAGTCCAGCATACCTTC. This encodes CASSPGTVQHTF.

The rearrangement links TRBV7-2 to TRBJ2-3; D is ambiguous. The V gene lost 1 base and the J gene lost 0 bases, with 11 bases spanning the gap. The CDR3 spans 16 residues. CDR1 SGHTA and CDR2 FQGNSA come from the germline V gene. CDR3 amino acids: CASSLVADPSTDTQYF. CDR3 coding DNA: TGTGCCAGCAGCTTAGTAGCTGATCCTAGCACAGATACGCAGTATTTT.

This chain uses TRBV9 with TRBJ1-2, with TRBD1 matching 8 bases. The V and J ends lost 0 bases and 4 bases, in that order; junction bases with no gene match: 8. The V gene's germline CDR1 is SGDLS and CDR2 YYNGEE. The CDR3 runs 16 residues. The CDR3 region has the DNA TGTGCCAGCAGCGTAGGTACAGGGGGTAATATCTATGGCTACACCTTC. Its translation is CASSVGTGGNIYGYTF.

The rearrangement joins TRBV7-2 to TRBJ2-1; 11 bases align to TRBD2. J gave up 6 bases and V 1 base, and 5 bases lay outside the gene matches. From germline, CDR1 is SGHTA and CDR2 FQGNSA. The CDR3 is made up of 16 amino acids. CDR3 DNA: TGTGCCAGCAGCTTAGAGGGACTAGCGGAGACCAATGAGCAGTTCTTC. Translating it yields CASSLEGLAETNEQFF. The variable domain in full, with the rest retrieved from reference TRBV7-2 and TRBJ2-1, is GAGVSQSPSNKVTEKGKDVELRCDPISGHTALYWYRQSLGQGLEFLIYFQGNSAPDKSGLPSDRFSAERTGGSVSTLTIQRTQQEDSAVYLCASSLEGLAETNEQFFGPGTRLTVL.

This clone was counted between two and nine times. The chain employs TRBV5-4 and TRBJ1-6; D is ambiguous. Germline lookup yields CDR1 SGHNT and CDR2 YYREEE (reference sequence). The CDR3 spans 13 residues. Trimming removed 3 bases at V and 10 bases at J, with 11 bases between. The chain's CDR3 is CASSWPGGSPLHF. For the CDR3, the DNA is TGTGCCAGCAGCTGGCCCGGTGGCTCACCCCTCCACTTT.

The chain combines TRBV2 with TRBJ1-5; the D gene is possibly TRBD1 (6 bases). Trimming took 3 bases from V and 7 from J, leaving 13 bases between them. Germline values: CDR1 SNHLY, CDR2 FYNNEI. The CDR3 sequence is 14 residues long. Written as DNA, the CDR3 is TGTGCCAGCAGTGACAGGGGTACCCACCAGCCCCAGCATTTT. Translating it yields CASSDRGTHQPQHF. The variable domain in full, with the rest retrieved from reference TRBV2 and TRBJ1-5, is EPEVTQTPSHQVTQMGQEVILRCVPISNHLYFYWYRQILGQKVEFLVSFYNNEISEKSEIFDDQFSVERPDGSNFTLKIRSTKLEDSAMYFCASSDRGTHQPQHFGDGTRLSIL.

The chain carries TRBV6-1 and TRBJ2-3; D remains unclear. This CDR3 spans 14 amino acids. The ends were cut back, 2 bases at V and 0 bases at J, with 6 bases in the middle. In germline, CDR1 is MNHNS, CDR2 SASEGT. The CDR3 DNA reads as TGTGCCAGCAGTGAACTTAGCAGCACAGATACGCAGTATTTT. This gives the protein CASSELSSTDTQYF.

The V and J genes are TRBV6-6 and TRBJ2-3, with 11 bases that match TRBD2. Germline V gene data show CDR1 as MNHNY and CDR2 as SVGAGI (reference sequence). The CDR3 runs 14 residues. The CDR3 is CVVAGGPRTDTQYF. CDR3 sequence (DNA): TGTGTTGTAGCGGGAGGGCCTCGCACAGATACGCAGTATTTT.

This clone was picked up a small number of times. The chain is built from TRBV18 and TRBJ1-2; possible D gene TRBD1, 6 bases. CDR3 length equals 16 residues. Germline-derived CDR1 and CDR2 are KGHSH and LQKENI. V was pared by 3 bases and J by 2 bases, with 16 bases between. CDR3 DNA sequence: TGTGCCAGCTCACCTATACTGGGGGGGCCCAACTATGGCTACACCTTC. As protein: CASSPILGGPNYGYTF.

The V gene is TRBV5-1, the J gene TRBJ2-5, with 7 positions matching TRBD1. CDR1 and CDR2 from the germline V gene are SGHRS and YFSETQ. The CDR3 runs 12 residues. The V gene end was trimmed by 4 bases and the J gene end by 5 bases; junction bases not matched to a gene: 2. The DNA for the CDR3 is TGCGCCAGCAGCCGCAGGGGGGAGACCCAGTACTTC. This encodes CASSRRGETQYF. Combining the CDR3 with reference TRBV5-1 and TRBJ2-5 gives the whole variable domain KAGVTQTPRYLIKTRGQQVTLSCSPISGHRSVSWYQQTPGQGLQFLFEYFSETQRNKGNFPGRFSGRQFSNSRSEMNVSTLELGDSALYLCASSRRGETQYFGPGTRLLVL.